This TCR beta chain was recorded in a study of blood T cell repertoires in COVID-19. In the study overall: Samples taken during acute and convalescent COVID-19 were collected in the United States, Italy and Spain. Sample material is recorded as cDNA or gDNA derived from T cells, B-cell-depleted T cells, or PBMCs.

How the authors handled the data: It was from reference gene primer amplification that nucleated cell counts were estimated. Using immunoSEQ multiplex PCR, the repertoire was profiled, and TCRdb retains in-frame clones only, with some absent. V and J calls and clone size come straight from that table; D and trimming were deduced from the DNA. The sample includes fewer than 80,000 clones, more than 75% of them seen just once. The TCR comes from a woman aged 80 or older with active or convalescent COVID-19. Sample: peripheral blood.

CDR3 sequence: CASSPPLGTSGGIAQYF. In nucleotides, the CDR3 is TGTGCCAGCTCACCACCCTTAGGGACTAGCGGGGGGATCGCGCAGTATTTT. This sequence joins TRBV18 and TRBJ2-3; TRBD2 agrees at 15 bases. This CDR3 has 17 residues. Germline V gene sequence: CDR1 KGHSH, CDR2 LQKENI. The trim removed 0 bases at V and 10 bases at J, leaving 8 bases unmatched. The full variable domain, its missing parts supplied by reference TRBV18 and TRBJ2-3, is NAGVMQNPRHLVRRRGQEARLRCSPMKGHSHVYWYRQLPEEGLKFMVYLQKENIIDESGMPKERFSAEFPKEGPSILRIQQVVRGDSAAYFCASSPPLGTSGGIAQYFGPGTRLTVL.